What follows describes a single T cell receptor (beta chain). The specificity of this receptor is unknown. No base qualities exist here, and no much larger clone lies one base off it. This entry is derived from a study of control samples from healthy donors and cancer patients (dated by TCRdb to 2020 to 2022). The library was made by the immunoSEQ multiplex PCR assay. TCRdb obtained this table from immuneACCESS and retained in-frame rearrangements with V and J assigned. These tables miss some clones; where compared with another copy, unresolved V genes account for less than half of the shortfall, and the remainder is unexplained. The table for this sample lists about 170,000 clones; 91% of them were counted only once. The ten biggest clones cover approximately 1.4% of the sample. Sequences KGHDR (CDR1) and SFDVKD (CDR2) are obtained from the germline V gene. The trim is 0 bases for V and 0 bases for J, with a gap of 11 bases between the germline ends. The CDR3 contains 16 residues, cysteine and phenylalanine counted. Only CDR3 DNA remains: 48 bases, in frame from the first base.

The sequence derives from a woman aged 25 to 39 in good health. Material for sequencing was blood. The chain is made from TRBV24-1 and TRBJ2-7, and possibly TRBD1, on 5 matching bases. The nucleotide sequence is TGTGCCACCAGTGATTTGCTGGGGCCCAACTCCTACGAGCAGTACTTC. It encodes CATSDLLGPNSYEQYF.